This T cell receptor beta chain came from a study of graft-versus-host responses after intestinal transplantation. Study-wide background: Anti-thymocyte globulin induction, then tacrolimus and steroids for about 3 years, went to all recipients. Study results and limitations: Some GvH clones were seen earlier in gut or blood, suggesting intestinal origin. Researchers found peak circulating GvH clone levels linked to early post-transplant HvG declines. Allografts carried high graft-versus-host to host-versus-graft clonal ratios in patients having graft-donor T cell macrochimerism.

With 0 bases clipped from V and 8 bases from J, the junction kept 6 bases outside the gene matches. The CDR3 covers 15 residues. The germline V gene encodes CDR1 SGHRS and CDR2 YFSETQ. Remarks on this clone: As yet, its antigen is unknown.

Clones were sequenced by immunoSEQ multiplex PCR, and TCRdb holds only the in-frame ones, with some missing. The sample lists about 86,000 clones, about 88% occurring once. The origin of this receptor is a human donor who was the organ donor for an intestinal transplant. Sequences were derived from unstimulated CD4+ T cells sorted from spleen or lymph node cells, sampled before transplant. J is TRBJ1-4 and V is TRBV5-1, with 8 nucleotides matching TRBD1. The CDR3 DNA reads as TGCGCCAGCAGCTTGGCCACAGGGGGTAGCGAAAAACTGTTTTTT. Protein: CASSLATGGSEKLFF.